These 29 T cell receptor beta chains originate from one sample sequenced in a study of early T cells in non-severe SARS-CoV-2 infection. TCRdb passed the 5' RACE reads through MiXCR, listing each CDR3 protein once. Among fewer than 35,000 distinct CDR3 sequences listed, approximately 5.3% were seen once. Material: whole blood. The receptors shown here come from an adult who was a healthcare worker with PCR-confirmed SARS-CoV-2 infection or an uninfected control (not recorded which).

This clonotype was recorded a few times. J is TRBJ1-5 and V is TRBV28, with a weak D call TRBD1 (6 bases). The CDR3 covers 15 residues. CDR1 MDHEN and CDR2 SYDVKM come from the germline V gene. Trimming left V 8 bases short and J 0 bases short, with 14 bases between. The CDR3 protein is CASSRTVGSNQPQHF. The CDR3 DNA follows: TGTGCCAGCTCTCGGACAGTCGGTAGCAATCAGCCCCAGCATTTT.

This clonotype has ten or more counts. The chain is built from TRBV30 and TRBJ1-6; D remains unclear. V dropped 3 bases and J dropped 10 bases, with 7 bases sitting between them. In germline, CDR1 is GTSNPN, CDR2 SVGIG (reference sequence). The CDR3 contains 11 residues. The CDR3 region has the DNA TGTGCCTGGAGCCGGGAGTCACCCCTCCACTTT. Its translation: CAWSRESPLHF.

This clonotype was observed many times. The chain uses TRBV11-2 and TRBJ1-6, with D unresolved. V dropped 5 bases and J dropped 5 bases, with 10 bases sitting between them. The CDR3 runs 14 residues. Per germline, CDR1 SGHAT and CDR2 FQNNGV. The CDR3 region is CASSTAGDNSPLHF. The CDR3 region has the DNA TGTGCCAGCAGCACGGCAGGAGATAATTCACCCCTCCACTTT.

The chain recombines TRBV19 with TRBJ2-1; TRBD1 is a possible D gene (6 bases). The CDR3 has 17 amino acids. Germline lookup yields CDR1 LNHDA and CDR2 SQIVND (reference sequence). V was trimmed by 4 bases and J by 0 bases, leaving 16 bases between them. The CDR3 DNA sequence: TGTGCCAGTAGTACATTAACAGGGTTAGGCTCCTACAATGAGCAGTTCTTC. Protein sequence: CASSTLTGLGSYNEQFF.

The V gene is TRBV5-4, the J gene TRBJ1-1; no reliable D call. CDR3 length: 14 residues. Trimming stripped 2 bases from V and 1 base from J, with 9 bases between. Germline CDR1 is SGHNT and CDR2 is YYREEE (reference sequence). This CDR3 is CASSFPSENTEAFF. In nucleotides, the CDR3 is TGTGCCAGCAGCTTCCCCAGCGAGAACACTGAAGCTTTCTTT.

This clonotype showed up many times. This chain links TRBV9 with TRBJ2-1; a weak D match, TRBD2 (6 bases). The V end lost 3 bases, the J end lost 2 bases, and 6 bases lay between the germline ends. The CDR3 is 13 residues long. Germline V gene sequence: CDR1 SGDLS, CDR2 YYNGEE. The CDR3 DNA sequence: TGTGCCAGCAGCGGCGGGGCCTACAATGAGCAGTTCTTC. Translation gives CASSGGAYNEQFF.

On this clonotype: A read error is possible here, since a much larger clone lies one base away. The chain has TRBV12-3 or TRBV12-4 and TRBJ2-1; 14 positions match TRBD2. The V segment lost 5 bases and the J segment 10 bases; nucleotides outside the gene matches: 13. The CDR3 extends over 17 amino acids. As DNA, the CDR3 is TGTGCCAGCAGTCCCCGAGAGACTAGCGGGAGGGCCAGGGAGCAGTTCTTC. This translates into CASSPRETSGRAREQFF.

Many counts were recorded for this clonotype. The chain is built from TRBV18 and TRBJ1-4; D is unclear. The V gene's germline CDR1 is KGHSH and CDR2 LQKENI. Trimming removed 2 bases from V and 2 bases from J, with 15 bases in between. The CDR3 has 17 residues. CDR3 amino acids: CASSPFKFPGTNEKLFF. In nucleotides, the CDR3 is TGTGCCAGCTCACCATTTAAGTTTCCCGGCACTAATGAAAAACTGTTTTTT.

This clonotype was recorded at least ten times. This rearrangement joins TRBV4-2 to TRBJ1-5; 7 bases map to TRBD1. The ends lost 4 bases at V and 2 bases at J; junction bases unmatched: 2. The CDR3 has 14 residues. Per the germline V gene, CDR1 is LGHNA and CDR2 is YNFKEQ. The CDR3 spells CASSPGTGNQPQHF. For the CDR3, the DNA is TGTGCCAGCAGCCCAGGGACAGGCAATCAGCCCCAGCATTTT.

This chain links TRBV30 with TRBJ2-3; D is unclear. This CDR3 has 11 amino acids. CDR1 is GTSNPN and CDR2 is SVGIG in the germline V gene (reference sequence). The V end lost 7 bases, the J end lost 2 bases, and 7 bases lay between the germline ends. CDR3 sequence: CASSFTDTQYF. The CDR3 DNA sequence: TGTGCCTCCAGCTTCACAGATACGCAGTATTTT.

This clonotype was recorded a few times. The rearrangement joins TRBV14 to TRBJ2-5; no clear D. Trimming removed 0 bases from V and 6 bases from J, with 8 bases in between. The CDR3 loop spans 13 amino acids. Germline-derived CDR1 and CDR2 are SGHDN and FVKESK. The CDR3 DNA sequence: TGTGCCAGCAGCCAAGATGGTAGCCAGACCCAGTACTTC. Its protein product is CASSQDGSQTQYF.

In this sample, this clonotype turned up many times. J is TRBJ1-6 and V is TRBV13; 7 bases are shared with TRBD1. CDR1 and CDR2 (germline): PRHDT, FYEKMQ (reference sequence). This CDR3 comprises 15 residues. The V segment lost 4 bases and the J segment 11 bases; nucleotides outside the gene matches: 11. The CDR3 spells CASSSRRGPAAPLHF. The CDR3 DNA is TGTGCCAGCAGCTCTCGTAGGGGGCCCGCAGCACCCCTCCACTTT. The complete variable domain, with remaining parts taken from reference TRBV13 and TRBJ1-6, reads AAGVIQSPRHLIKEKRETATLKCYPIPRHDTVYWYQQGPGQDPQFLISFYEKMQSDKGSIPDRFSAQQFSDYHSELNMSSLELGDSALYFCASSSRRGPAAPLHFGNGTRLTVT.

This clonotype was found a few times. V is TRBV10-3 and J is TRBJ2-1, with 9 nucleotides matching TRBD2. CDR3 length: 15 residues. The germline gives CDR1 ENHRY, CDR2 SYGVKD. The V and J ends lost 8 bases and 3 bases, in that order; junction bases with no gene match: 8. CDR3 residues: CAIQGAGGDYNEQFF. CDR3 nucleotides: TGTGCCATCCAGGGAGCGGGAGGTGACTACAATGAGCAGTTCTTC.

This clonotype came up many times. The rearrangement uses TRBV12-3 or TRBV12-4 and TRBJ2-3; D uncertain. The CDR3 spans 11 residues. V was shortened by 6 bases and J by 3 bases, with 4 bases between the two germline ends. This CDR3 is CASRETDTQYF. CDR3 bases: TGTGCCAGCAGGGAAACAGATACGCAGTATTTT.

This clonotype was seen repeatedly, ten times or more. The chain employs TRBV6-5 and TRBJ2-2, with a possible D match to TRBD1 (6 bases). Germline assignment: CDR1 MNHEY and CDR2 SVGAGI. This CDR3 is 15 amino acids long. V lost 0 bases to trimming and J lost 9 bases, with 14 bases between them. DNA of the CDR3: TGTGCCAGCAGTTACTCGATGCAGGGGTGGAGGGAGCTGTTTTTT. Translation gives CASSYSMQGWRELFF.

This clonotype was recorded at least ten times. The V call is TRBV27, the J call TRBJ2-1; D not resolved. Trimming pared 3 bases from V and 6 bases from J, leaving 9 bases between. The CDR3 consists of 13 residues. Germline loops: CDR1 MNHEY, CDR2 SMNVEV (reference sequence). The CDR3 DNA reads as TGTGCCAGCAGTTTGGGATTGGGCAATGAGCAGTTCTTC. This gives the protein CASSLGLGNEQFF.

Only a few counts were recorded for this clonotype. The rearrangement joins TRBV12-5 to TRBJ2-5; 10 nucleotides line up with TRBD2. The length of the CDR3 is 18 residues. The junction had 12 bases not matched to a gene; V was cut back by 2 bases and J by 3 bases. The germline CDR1 and CDR2 sequences are LGHNT and FRNRAP. In nucleotides, the CDR3 is TGTGCTAGTGGTTTGAGACATAGAGGGCTAGCGGGAGAAGAGACCCAGTACTTC. Translation: CASGLRHRGLAGEETQYF.

This clonotype has a handful of counts. The J gene is TRBJ2-5, the V gene TRBV25-1, with D tentatively TRBD1 (6 bases). Germline V gives CDR1 MGHDK, CDR2 SYGVNS. This CDR3 region has 15 residues. V gave up 3 bases and J gave up 5 bases, with 16 bases separating them. The CDR3 sequence is CASSESHRAVETQYF. DNA of the CDR3: TGTGCCAGCAGTGAGTCTCACAGGGCCGTGGAGACCCAGTACTTC. Filled out from reference TRBV25-1 and TRBJ2-5, the complete variable domain reads EADIYQTPRYLVIGTGKKITLECSQTMGHDKMYWYQQDPGMELHLIHYSYGVNSTEKGDLSSESTVSRIRTEHFPLTLESARPSHTSQYLCASSESHRAVETQYFGPGTRLLVL.

V usage is TRBV2 and J usage is TRBJ2-7; D not resolved. This CDR3 region has 14 residues. The germline CDR1 and CDR2 sequences are SNHLY and FYNNEI. V lost 4 bases and J lost 4, with 14 bases in between. CDR3 in DNA: TGTGCCAGCAGTGTAGGGTTCGTTGCGTACGAGCAGTACTTC. This gives the protein CASSVGFVAYEQYF.

This clonotype showed up many times. DNA of the CDR3: TGTGCCAGCAGTTCCGGACGGGTGAACACTGAAGCTTTCTTT. Translated, it gives CASSSGRVNTEAFF. The chain links TRBV27 to TRBJ1-1; D uncertain. V was clipped by 4 bases and J by 0 bases, with 9 bases between them. This CDR3 comprises 14 residues. Germline CDR1 is MNHEY and CDR2 is SMNVEV (reference sequence).

This clonotype was detected many times. The rearrangement uses TRBV6-6 and TRBJ2-7, with D perhaps TRBD1 (6 bases). Germline loops: CDR1 MNHNY, CDR2 SVGAGI (reference sequence). The V gene lost 0 bases and the J gene lost 2 bases, with 20 bases spanning the gap. CDR3 length equals 18 residues. CDR3: CASSYSLPQGTRAYEQYF. Here the CDR3 DNA reads TGTGCCAGCAGTTACTCGCTCCCCCAGGGGACCAGGGCCTACGAGCAGTACTTC.

The chain combines TRBV10-3 with TRBJ2-3, with 7 bases matching TRBD1. CDR3 length equals 13 residues. The germline CDR1 and CDR2 sequences are ENHRY and SYGVKD. Germline trimming cut 6 bases from V and 7 bases from J; bases unmatched to any gene: 7. The CDR3 DNA reads as TGTGCCATCAGAGACGGGACAGCTCATACGCAGTATTTT. Translation: CAIRDGTAHTQYF.

This clonotype is classed as medium-sized. The chain uses TRBV20-1 and TRBJ2-3; 9 bases fit TRBD2. This CDR3 contains 14 residues. Trimming took 6 bases from V and 1 from J; bases not matched to a gene: 5. Per the germline V gene, CDR1 is DFQATT and CDR2 is SNEGSKA (reference sequence). The CDR3 nucleotides are TGCAGTGCCGTAGCGGGAGAGGGCACAGATACGCAGTATTTT. It translates to CSAVAGEGTDTQYF.

This clonotype was detected many times. The V gene is TRBV18, the J gene TRBJ2-7; 7 nucleotides match TRBD1. The CDR3 is 12 amino acids. The V gene end was trimmed by 10 bases and the J gene end by 0 bases; junction bases not matched to a gene: 3. Germline V CDR1 and CDR2: KGHSH, LQKENI. The CDR3 loop is CATTGDSYEQYF. As DNA, the CDR3 is TGTGCCACCACAGGGGACTCCTACGAGCAGTACTTC.

This clonotype came up many times. The rearrangement links TRBV6-1 to TRBJ2-1, with 7 bases that match TRBD2. The junction had 1 base not matched to a gene; V was cut back by 6 bases and J by 8 bases. Germline CDR1 reads MNHNS; CDR2 reads SASEGT. The CDR3 contains 11 residues. CDR3 loop: CASRGGHEQFF. The CDR3 bases are TGTGCCAGCAGGGGAGGGCATGAGCAGTTCTTC.

Many counts were recorded for this clonotype. The chain has TRBV12-3 or TRBV12-4 and TRBJ1-5; TRBD1 might be the D (5 bases). V was cut by 5 bases and J by 11 bases, with 10 bases left in between. The CDR3 covers 11 residues. In DNA, the CDR3 is TGTGCCAGCAGTGCGGGGGTGACCCAGCATTTT. It codes for CASSAGVTQHF.

A few counts support this clonotype. The chain combines TRBV24-1 with TRBJ1-2; no reliable D call. Trimming cost V 6 bases and J 0 bases, with 4 bases left between them. CDR3 size: 12 residues. Germline V lookup: CDR1 KGHDR, CDR2 SFDVKD. The DNA for the CDR3 is TGTGCCACCAGTTTGTCTAACTATGGCTACACCTTC. Protein: CATSLSNYGYTF.

The sample holds many counts of this clonotype. The chain couples TRBV25-1 to TRBJ1-1; the D is unclear. V was shortened by 6 bases and J by 0 bases, with 8 bases between the two germline ends. The CDR3 consists of 13 residues. Germline-derived CDR1 and CDR2 are MGHDK and SYGVNS. The CDR3 spells CASRYGMNTEAFF. CDR3 DNA sequence: TGTGCCAGCAGGTACGGGATGAACACTGAAGCTTTCTTT.

This clonotype was counted ten times or more. The rearrangement uses TRBV7-9 and TRBJ1-1; D is uncertain. V lost 2 bases, J lost 7 bases, and 11 bases lay in between. CDR3 length equals 13 residues. Germline V lookup: CDR1 SEHNR, CDR2 FQNEAQ (reference sequence). The CDR3 nucleotides are TGTGCCAGCAGCTTAAGAGGTCCGGGTGAAGCTTTCTTT. This sequence encodes CASSLRGPGEAFF.